Each of the 2 T cell receptor beta chains below was sequenced from the same sample in a study of post-analysis software for immune sequencing data. Overall study findings and caveats: Higher frequency in patients than in controls was seen for 5 or 6 TRBV segments, with TRBV5-6, TRBV5-1 and TRBV20-1 among them.

Carried by the TCR beta cDNA libraries were unique molecular identifiers. MiXCR, applied by TCRdb to the PCR reads, yields one record per CDR3 protein. This table holds about 540,000 distinct CDR3 sequences, 30% to 40% found once. These receptors' antigens are unknown. The source material was blood. These receptors all come from a girl aged 2-17 years with multiple sclerosis.

This chain connects TRBV20-1 to TRBJ2-7; D possibly corresponds to TRBD2 (5 bases). The CDR3 runs 13 residues. The germline V gene encodes CDR1 DFQATT and CDR2 SNEGSKA (reference sequence). The V end lost 3 bases, the J end lost 2 bases, and 11 bases lay between the germline ends. CDR3 nucleotide sequence: TGCAGTGCTAGGACGGCGGGTACCTACGAGCAGTACTTC. It translates to CSARTAGTYEQYF.

This rearrangement joins TRBV10-3 to TRBJ1-5; TRBD1 agrees at 9 bases. The CDR3 consists of 14 residues. Germline lookup yields CDR1 ENHRY and CDR2 SYGVKD. V dropped 10 bases and J dropped 3; count of bases not matched to a gene: 7. CDR3 loop: CATEGQGINQPQHF. The CDR3 nucleotides are TGTGCCACCGAAGGACAGGGGATCAATCAGCCCCAGCATTTT.